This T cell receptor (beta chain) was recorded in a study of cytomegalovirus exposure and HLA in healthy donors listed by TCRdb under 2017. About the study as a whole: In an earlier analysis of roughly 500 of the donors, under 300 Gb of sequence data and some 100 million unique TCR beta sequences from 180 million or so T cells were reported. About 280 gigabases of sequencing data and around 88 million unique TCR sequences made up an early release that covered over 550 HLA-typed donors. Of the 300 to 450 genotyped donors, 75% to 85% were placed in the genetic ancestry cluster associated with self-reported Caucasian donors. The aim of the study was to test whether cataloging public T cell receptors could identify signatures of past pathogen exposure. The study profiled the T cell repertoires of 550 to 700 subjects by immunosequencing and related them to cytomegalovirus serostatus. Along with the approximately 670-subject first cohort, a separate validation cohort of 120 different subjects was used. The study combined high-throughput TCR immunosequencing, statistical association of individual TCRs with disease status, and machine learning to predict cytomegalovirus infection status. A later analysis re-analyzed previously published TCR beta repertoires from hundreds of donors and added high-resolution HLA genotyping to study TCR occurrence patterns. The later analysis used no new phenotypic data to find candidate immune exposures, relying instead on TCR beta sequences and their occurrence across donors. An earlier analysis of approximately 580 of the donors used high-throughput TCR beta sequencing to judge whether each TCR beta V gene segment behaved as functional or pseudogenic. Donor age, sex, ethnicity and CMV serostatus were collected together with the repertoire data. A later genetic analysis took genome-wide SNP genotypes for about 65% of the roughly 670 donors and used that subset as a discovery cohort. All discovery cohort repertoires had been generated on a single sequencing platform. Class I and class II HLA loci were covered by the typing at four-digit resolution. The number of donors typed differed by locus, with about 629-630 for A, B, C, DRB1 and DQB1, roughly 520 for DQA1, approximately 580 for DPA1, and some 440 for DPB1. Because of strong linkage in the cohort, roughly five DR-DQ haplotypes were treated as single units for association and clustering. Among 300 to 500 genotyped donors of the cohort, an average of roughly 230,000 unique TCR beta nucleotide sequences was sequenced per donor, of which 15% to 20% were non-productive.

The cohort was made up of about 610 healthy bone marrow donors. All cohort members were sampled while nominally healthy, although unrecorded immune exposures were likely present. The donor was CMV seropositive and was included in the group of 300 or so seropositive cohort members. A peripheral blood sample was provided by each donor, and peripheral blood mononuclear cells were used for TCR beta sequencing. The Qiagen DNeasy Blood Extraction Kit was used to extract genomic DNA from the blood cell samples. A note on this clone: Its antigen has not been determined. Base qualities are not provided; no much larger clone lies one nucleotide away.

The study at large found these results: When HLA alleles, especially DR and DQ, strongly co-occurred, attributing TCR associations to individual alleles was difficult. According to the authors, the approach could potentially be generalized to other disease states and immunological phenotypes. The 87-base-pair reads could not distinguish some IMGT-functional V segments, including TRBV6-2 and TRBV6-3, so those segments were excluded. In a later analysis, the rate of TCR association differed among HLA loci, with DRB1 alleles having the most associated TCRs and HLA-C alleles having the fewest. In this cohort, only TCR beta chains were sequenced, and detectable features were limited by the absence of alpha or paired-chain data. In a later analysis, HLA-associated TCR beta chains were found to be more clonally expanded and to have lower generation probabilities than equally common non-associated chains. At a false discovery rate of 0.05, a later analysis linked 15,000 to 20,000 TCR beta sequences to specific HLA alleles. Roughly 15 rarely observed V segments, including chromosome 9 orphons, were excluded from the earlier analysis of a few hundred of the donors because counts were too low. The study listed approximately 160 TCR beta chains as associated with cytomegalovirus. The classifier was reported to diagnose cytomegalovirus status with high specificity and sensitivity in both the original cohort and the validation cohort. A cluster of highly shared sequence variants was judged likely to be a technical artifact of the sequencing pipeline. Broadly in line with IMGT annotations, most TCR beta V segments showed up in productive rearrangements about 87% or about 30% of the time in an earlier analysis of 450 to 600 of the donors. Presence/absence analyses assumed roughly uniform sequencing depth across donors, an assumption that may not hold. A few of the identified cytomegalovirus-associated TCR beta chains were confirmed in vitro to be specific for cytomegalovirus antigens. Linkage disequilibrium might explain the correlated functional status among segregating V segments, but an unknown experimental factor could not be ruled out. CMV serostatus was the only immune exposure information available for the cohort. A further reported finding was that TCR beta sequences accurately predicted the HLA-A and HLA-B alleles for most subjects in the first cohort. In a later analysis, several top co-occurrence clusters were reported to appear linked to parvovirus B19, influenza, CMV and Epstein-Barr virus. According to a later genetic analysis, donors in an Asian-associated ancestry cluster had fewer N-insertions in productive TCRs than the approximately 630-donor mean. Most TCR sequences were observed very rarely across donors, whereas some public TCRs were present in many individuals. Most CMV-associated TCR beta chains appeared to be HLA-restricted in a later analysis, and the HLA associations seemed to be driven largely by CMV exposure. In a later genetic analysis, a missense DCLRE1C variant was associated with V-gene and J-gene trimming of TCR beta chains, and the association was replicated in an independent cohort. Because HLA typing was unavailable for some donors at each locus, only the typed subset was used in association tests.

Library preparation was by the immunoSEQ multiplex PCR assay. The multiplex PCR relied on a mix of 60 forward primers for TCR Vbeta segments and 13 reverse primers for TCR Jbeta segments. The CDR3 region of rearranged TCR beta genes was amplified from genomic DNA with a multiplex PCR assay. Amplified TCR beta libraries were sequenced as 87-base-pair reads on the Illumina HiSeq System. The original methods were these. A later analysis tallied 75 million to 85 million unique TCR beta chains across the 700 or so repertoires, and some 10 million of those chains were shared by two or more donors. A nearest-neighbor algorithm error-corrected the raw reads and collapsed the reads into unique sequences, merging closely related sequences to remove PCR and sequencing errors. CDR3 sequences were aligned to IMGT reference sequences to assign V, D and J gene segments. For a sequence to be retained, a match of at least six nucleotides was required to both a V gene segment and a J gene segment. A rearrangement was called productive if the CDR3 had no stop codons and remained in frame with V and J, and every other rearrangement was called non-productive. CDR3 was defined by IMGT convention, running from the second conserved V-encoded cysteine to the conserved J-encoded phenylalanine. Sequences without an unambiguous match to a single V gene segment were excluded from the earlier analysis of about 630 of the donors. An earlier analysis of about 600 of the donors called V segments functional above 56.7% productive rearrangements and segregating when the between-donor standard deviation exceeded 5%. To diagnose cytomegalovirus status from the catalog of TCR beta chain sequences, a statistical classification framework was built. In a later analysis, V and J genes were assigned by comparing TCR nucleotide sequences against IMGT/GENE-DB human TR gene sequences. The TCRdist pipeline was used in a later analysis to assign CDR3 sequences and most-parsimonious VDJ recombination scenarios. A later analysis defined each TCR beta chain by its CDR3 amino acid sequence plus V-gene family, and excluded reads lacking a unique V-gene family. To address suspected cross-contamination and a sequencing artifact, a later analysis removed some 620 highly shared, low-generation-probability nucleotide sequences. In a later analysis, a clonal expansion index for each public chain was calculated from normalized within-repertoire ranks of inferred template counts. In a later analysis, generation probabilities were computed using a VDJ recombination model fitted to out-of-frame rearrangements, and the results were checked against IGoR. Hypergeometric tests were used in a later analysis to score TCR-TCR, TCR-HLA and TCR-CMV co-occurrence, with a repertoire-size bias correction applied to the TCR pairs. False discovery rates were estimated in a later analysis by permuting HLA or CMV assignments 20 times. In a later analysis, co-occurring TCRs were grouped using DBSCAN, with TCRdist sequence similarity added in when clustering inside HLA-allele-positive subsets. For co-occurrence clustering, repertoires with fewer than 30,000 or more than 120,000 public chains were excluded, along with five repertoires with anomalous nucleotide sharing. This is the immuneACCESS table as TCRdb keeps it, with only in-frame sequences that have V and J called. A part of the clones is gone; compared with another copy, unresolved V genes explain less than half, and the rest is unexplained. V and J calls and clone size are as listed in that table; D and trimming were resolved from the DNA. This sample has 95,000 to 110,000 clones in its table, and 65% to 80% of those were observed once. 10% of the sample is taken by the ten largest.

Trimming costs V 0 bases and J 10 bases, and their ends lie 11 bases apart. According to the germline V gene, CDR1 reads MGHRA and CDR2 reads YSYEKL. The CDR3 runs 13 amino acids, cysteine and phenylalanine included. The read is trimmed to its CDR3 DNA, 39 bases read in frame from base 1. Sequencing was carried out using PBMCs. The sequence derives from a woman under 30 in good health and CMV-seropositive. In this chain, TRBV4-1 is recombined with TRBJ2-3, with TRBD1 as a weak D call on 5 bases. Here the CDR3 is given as CASSQDLGVAQYF. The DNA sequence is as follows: TGCGCCAGCAGCCAAGATCTAGGGGTAGCGCAGTATTTT.